The table lists the clone carrying this TCR beta chain with a few counts. Original analysis: Researchers report that nucleated cell counts were estimated from reference gene primer amplification. Sequencing used immunoSEQ multiplex PCR; TCRdb keeps in-frame clones, though not all of them. V and J calls plus clone size are reproduced from that table; the DNA served to infer D and trimming. The data hold approximately 240,000 clones, with about nine tenths observed a single time. This record belongs to a study of blood T cell repertoires in COVID-19. The CDR3 is 12 amino acids. Germline CDR1 reads MNHNS; CDR2 reads SASEGT. V gave up 2 bases and J gave up 3 bases, with 3 bases separating them.

The chain employs TRBV6-1 and TRBJ2-3; no clear D. The sequenced sample consisted of PBMCs or T cells enriched from blood (not recorded which). The sequence was obtained from a woman aged 25 to 39 with acute COVID-19. The CDR3 reads CASSELTDTQYF. For the CDR3, the DNA is TGTGCCAGCAGTGAACTAACAGATACGCAGTATTTT.